The 7 T cell receptor beta chains in this list originate from one sample, sequenced in a study of T cell responses to AZD1222 COVID-19 vaccine. This table comes from immunoSEQ multiplex PCR, and its TCRdb copy is limited to in-frame clones, with some not included. The table includes roughly 120,000 clones, approximately 88% detected once. The sample consisted of peripheral blood, taken on day 0 of AZD1222 vaccination. Receptors were obtained from an adult in good health.

This chain connects TRBV5-1 to TRBJ2-7, with TRBD1 matching over 7 bases. Germline CDR1 reads SGHRS; CDR2 reads YFSETQ. The CDR3 runs to 16 residues. V trimming: 5 bases; J trimming: 1 base; junction bases outside the gene matches: 12. The CDR3 DNA reads TGCGCCAGCAGGGACTCACAGGGGTCCCTTTCCTACGAGCAGTACTTC. Protein product: CASRDSQGSLSYEQYF.

This rearrangement joins TRBV6-6 to TRBJ2-5; D is tentatively TRBD1 or TRBD2 (5 bases each). Looked up from germline, CDR1 is MNHNY and CDR2 is SVGAGI (reference sequence). This CDR3 has 12 residues. Trimming shortened V by 10 bases and J by 7 bases, and 16 bases separated the two germline ends. The chain's CDR3 is CATRDGSSTQYF. The DNA of the CDR3 is TGTGCCACCCGGGACGGCAGCTCGACCCAGTACTTC.

The chain is built from TRBV6-5 and TRBJ1-1; D gene unclear. CDR3 length: 14 amino acids. CDR1 and CDR2 from the germline V gene are MNHEY and SVGAGI. V dropped 1 base and J dropped 1 base, with 7 bases sitting between them. For the CDR3, the DNA is TGTGCCAGCAGTTACTTTGAGGGGAACACTGAAGCTTTCTTT. It yields the protein CASSYFEGNTEAFF.

This clone was detected only a few times. The gene calls are TRBV27 and TRBJ1-1; D remains unclear. The CDR3 covers 13 residues. CDR1 is MNHEY and CDR2 is SMNVEV in the germline V gene (reference sequence). Deletions cut 3 bases from V and 2 bases from J, with 7 bases between. Here the CDR3 reads CASSLNPNTEAFF. In nucleotides, the CDR3 is TGTGCCAGCAGTTTGAACCCTAACACTGAAGCTTTCTTT.

The chain carries TRBV5-4 and TRBJ2-3, with D unresolved. V dropped 2 bases and J dropped 0 bases, with 4 bases sitting between them. This CDR3 comprises 13 residues. Germline V CDR1 and CDR2: SGHNT, YYREEE (reference sequence). The CDR3 DNA is TGTGCCAGCAGCTTTGGGAGCACAGATACGCAGTATTTT. Translation: CASSFGSTDTQYF.

The chain employs TRBV2 and TRBJ1-1, with D perhaps matching TRBD1 (6 bases). The germline CDR1 and CDR2 sequences are SNHLY and FYNNEI. The CDR3 contains 15 residues. Trimming removed 4 bases from V and 2 bases from J, with 14 bases in between. CDR3 coding DNA: TGTGCCAGCAGTGCTACGACAGGCGCCAACACTGAAGCTTTCTTT. Protein: CASSATTGANTEAFF.

In this sample, this clone turned up a few times. The rearrangement joins TRBV6-5 to TRBJ2-3; 8 positions match TRBD2. Losses at the gene ends were 7 bases for V and 0 bases for J; bases not matched to a gene: 6. Germline V gene data show CDR1 as MNHEY and CDR2 as SVGAGI. The CDR3 has 15 residues. The DNA of the CDR3 is TGTGCCAGCACCAGACTAGCGTCTAGCACAGATACGCAGTATTTT. This gives the protein CASTRLASSTDTQYF.